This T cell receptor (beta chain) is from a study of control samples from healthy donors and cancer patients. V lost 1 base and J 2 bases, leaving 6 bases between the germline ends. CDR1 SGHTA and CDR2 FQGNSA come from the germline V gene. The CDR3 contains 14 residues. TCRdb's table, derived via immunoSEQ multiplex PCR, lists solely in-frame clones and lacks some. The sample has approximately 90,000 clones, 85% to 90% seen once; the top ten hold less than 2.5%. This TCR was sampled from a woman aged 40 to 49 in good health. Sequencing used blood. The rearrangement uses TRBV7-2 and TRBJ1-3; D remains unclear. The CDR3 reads CASSLVIAGNTIYF. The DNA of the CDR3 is TGTGCCAGCAGCTTAGTGATCGCTGGAAACACCATATATTTT.